This T cell receptor beta chain originates from a study of blood T cell repertoires in COVID-19. Study at large: Specimens from acute and convalescent COVID-19 originated in the United States, Italy and Spain.

V lost 3 bases and J lost 7, with 9 bases in between. Germline CDR1 SNHLY, CDR2 FYNNEI. The CDR3 is 12 residues long. This table comes from immunoSEQ multiplex PCR, and its TCRdb copy is limited to in-frame clones, with some not included. The data contain approximately 15,000 clones, roughly 90% of them singletons. Sequencing was performed on peripheral blood. The TCR sequence derives from a human donor in a cohort sampled during active COVID-19. The chain uses TRBV2 and TRBJ1-2; D not resolved. The CDR3, as DNA: TGTGCCAGCAGTGAGGGTGGGCCTGGCTACACCTTC. Translation: CASSEGGPGYTF.